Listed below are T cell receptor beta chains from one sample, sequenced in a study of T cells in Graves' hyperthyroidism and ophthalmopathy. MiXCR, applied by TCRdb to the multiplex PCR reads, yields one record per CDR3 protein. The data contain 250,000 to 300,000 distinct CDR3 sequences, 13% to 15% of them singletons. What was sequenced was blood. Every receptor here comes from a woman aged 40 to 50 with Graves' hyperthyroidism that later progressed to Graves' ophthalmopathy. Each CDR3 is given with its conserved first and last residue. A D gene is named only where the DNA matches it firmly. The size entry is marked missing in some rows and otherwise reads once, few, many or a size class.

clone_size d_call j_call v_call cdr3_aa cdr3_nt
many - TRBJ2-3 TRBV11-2 CASSPGLSSTDTQYF TGTGCCAGCAGCCCGGGACTTTCTAGCACAGATACGCAGTATTTT
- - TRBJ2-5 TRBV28 CASSFGSVSPYQETQYF TGTGCCAGCAGTTTTGGGAGTGTCAGTCCGTACCAAGAGACCCAGTACTTC
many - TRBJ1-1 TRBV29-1 CSVITGAGGDAEAFF TGCAGCGTCATCACGGGAGCCGGGGGAGACGCTGAAGCTTTCTTT
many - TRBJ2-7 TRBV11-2 CASSLAPEGYEQYF TGTGCCAGCAGCTTAGCTCCAGAGGGGTACGAGCAGTACTTC
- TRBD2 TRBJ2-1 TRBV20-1 CSARLAGSYNEQFF TGCAGTGCAAGACTAGCGGGCTCCTACAATGAGCAGTTCTTC
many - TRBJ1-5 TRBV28 CASSLSSHSNQPQHF TGTGCCAGCAGTTTATCATCACATAGCAATCAGCCCCAGCATTTT
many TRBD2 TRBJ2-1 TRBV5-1 CASRRTRTSGSAEQFF TGCGCCAGTCGCCGCACCCGGACTAGCGGGAGCGCTGAGCAGTTCTTC
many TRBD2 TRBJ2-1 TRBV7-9 CASSHSGGEQFF TGTGCCAGCAGCCACAGCGGGGGTGAGCAGTTCTTC
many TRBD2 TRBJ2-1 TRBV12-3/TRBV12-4 CASRPLAGIHEQFF TGTGCCAGCAGGCCACTAGCGGGAATCCATGAGCAGTTCTTC
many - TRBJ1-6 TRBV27 CASSFLIGSANSPLHF TGTGCCAGCAGTTTTCTGATCGGGTCAGCCAATTCACCCCTCCACTTT
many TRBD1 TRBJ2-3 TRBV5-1 CASSFQGVADTQYF TGCGCCAGCAGCTTCCAGGGGGTGGCAGATACGCAGTATTTT
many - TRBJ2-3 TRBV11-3 CASSPTHADTQYF TGTGCCAGCAGCCCCACTCACGCAGATACGCAGTATTTT
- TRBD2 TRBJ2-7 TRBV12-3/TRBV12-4 CASSPRSGRGTYEQYF TGTGCCAGCAGTCCGCGGAGCGGGAGAGGGACCTACGAGCAGTACTTC
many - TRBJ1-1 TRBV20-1 CSVGGSTEAFF TGCAGTGTGGGAGGTTCGACTGAAGCTTTCTTT
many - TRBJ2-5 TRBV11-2 CASSPPGPKETQYF TGTGCCAGCAGCCCTCCGGGACCAAAAGAGACCCAGTACTTC
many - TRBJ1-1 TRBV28 CASTGATEAFF TGTGCCAGCACGGGGGCCACTGAAGCTTTCTTT
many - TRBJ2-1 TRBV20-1 CSASSVWRKEQFF TGCAGTGCTTCTAGTGTGTGGCGCAAGGAGCAGTTCTTC
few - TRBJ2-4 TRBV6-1 CASRQGGTLAKNIQYF TGTGCCAGCAGGCAAGGAGGGACGCTAGCCAAAAACATTCAGTACTTC
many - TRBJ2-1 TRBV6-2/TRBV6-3 CASSYSRGGAAYNEQFF TGTGCCAGCAGTTACTCGAGGGGGGGAGCGGCCTACAATGAGCAGTTCTTC
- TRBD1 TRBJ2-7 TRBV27 CASSLSGQRNYEQYF TGTGCCAGCAGTTTATCGGGACAGCGGAATTACGAGCAGTACTTC
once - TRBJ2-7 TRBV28 CASRLPRGPAYEQYF TGTGCCAGCAGGCTCCCCCGTGGACCCGCCTACGAGCAGTACTTC
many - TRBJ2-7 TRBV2 CASIGSYEQYF TGTGCCAGCATTGGTAGCTACGAGCAGTACTTC
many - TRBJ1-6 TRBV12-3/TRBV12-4 CASSYREVNSPLHF TGTGCCAGCAGCTATAGGGAGGTTAATTCACCCCTCCACTTT
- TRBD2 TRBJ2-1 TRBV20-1 CSARVTSGRAPLSYEQFF TGCAGTGCTAGGGTTACTAGCGGGAGGGCCCCTTTGTCTTATGAGCAGTTCTTC
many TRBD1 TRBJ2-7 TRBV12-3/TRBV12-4 CASRTAGGQGYEQYF TGTGCCAGCCGTACGGCAGGGGGTCAAGGATACGAGCAGTACTTC
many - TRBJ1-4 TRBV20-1 CSARDLGVNEKLFF TGCAGTGCTAGAGATCTAGGGGTAAATGAAAAACTGTTTTTT
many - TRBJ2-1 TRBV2 CASSDVDEQFF TGTGCCAGCAGTGATGTTGATGAGCAGTTCTTC
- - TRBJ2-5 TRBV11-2 CASSLVGDRAQYF TGTGCCAGCAGCTTAGTGGGGGACCGGGCCCAGTACTTC
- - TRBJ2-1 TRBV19 CASMSRNEQFF TGTGCCAGTATGTCTAGGAATGAGCAGTTCTTC
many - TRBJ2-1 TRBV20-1 CSARDSRVPEQFF TGCAGTGCTAGAGATTCGCGGGTACCTGAGCAGTTCTTC